This T cell receptor (beta chain) was sequenced for a study of identical twins. TCRdb itself ran the 5' RACE reads through MiXCR, one entry per CDR3 protein. The sample shows 570,000 or so distinct CDR3 sequences, roughly 9.5% of them seen only once. Study-wide findings and caveats: Insertions were fewer in abundant cord blood beta clonotypes, whereas memory repertoires showed none of this pattern. With monozygotic twins, out-of-frame TCR alpha sharing exceeded what models estimated.

This clonotype was recorded at least ten times. Its antigen is undetermined. From germline, CDR1 is LNHNV and CDR2 YYDKDF (reference sequence). The CDR3 covers 14 residues. The V end lost 6 bases, the J end lost 2 bases, and 11 bases lay between the germline ends. The data also belong to a second study, concerning yellow fever vaccine responses in identical twins. That report notes: Twins' vaccine T cell response reportedly gave the appearance of partial convergence and partial personalization.

This clonotype was sampled from a woman aged 18-29 years in good health. This sequence joins TRBV15 and TRBJ2-4, with unresolved D. Sequencing was carried out using PBMCs. The CDR3 nucleotides read TGTGCCACCAGTACCGGGCAGACCAAAAACATTCAGTACTTC. This translates into CATSTGQTKNIQYF.